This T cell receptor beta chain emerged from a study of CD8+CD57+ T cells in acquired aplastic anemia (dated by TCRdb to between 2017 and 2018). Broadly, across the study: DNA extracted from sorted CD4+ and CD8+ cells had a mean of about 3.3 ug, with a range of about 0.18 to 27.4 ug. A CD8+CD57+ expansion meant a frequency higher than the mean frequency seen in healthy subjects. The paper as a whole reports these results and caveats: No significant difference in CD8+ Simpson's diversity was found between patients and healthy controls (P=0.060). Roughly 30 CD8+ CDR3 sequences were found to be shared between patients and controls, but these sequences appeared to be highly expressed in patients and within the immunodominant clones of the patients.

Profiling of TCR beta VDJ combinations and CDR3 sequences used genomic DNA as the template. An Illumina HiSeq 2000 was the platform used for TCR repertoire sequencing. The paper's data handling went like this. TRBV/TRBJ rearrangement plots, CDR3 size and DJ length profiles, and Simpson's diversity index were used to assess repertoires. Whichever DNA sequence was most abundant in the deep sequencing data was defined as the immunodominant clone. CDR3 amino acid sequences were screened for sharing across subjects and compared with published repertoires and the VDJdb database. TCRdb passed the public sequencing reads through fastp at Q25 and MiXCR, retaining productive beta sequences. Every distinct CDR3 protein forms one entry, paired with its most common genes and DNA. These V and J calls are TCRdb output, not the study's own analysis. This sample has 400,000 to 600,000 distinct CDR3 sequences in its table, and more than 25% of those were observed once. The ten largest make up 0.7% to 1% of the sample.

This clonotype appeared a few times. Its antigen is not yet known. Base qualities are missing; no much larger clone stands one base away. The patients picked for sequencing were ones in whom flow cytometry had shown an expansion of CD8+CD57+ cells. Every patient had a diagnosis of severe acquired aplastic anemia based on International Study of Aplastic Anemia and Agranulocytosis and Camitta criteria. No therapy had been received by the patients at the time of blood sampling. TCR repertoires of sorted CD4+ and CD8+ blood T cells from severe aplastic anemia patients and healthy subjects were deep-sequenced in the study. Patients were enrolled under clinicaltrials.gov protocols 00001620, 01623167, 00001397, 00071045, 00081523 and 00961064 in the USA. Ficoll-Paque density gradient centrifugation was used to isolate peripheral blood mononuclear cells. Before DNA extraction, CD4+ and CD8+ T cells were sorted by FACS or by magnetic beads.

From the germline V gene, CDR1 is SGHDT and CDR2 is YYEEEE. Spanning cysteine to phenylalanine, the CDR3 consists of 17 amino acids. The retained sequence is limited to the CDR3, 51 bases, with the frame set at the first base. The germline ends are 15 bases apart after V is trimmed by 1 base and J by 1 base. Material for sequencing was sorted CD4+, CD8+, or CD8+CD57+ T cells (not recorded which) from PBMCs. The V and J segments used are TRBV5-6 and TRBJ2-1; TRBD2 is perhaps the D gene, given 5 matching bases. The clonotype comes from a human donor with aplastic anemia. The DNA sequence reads TGTGCCAGCAGCTTGAGAAGAAGCGGTGGGTCCTACAATGAGCAGTTCTTC. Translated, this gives CASSLRRSGGSYNEQFF. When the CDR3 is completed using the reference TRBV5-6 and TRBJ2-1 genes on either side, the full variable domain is DAGVTQSPTHLIKTRGQQVTLRCSPKSGHDTVSWYQQALGQGPQFIFQYYEEEERQRGNFPDRFSGHQFPNYSSELNVNALLLGDSALYLCASSLRRSGGSYNEQFFGPGTRLTVL.